This T cell receptor beta chain is drawn from a study of CD8+ T cells in alopecia areata. Overall study context: Treated individuals took tofacitinib by mouth, 5 to 10 mg twice daily. Scoring of severity for treated patients was based on percentage of affected scalp area.

In regard to this clone: Its antigen is unidentified.

RNA was isolated and reverse transcribed to cDNA, the sequencing template. Here immunoSEQ multiplex PCR was the method, and the copy in TCRdb shows in-frame clones only, minus some. The table has around 290,000 clones, roughly 60% seen once; the top ten hold around 1.8%. Germline CDR1 reads MNHNS; CDR2 reads SASEGT. This CDR3 comprises 15 residues. V was clipped by 11 bases and J by 2 bases, with 19 bases between them. Findings of the study overall: Higher clonality and more expanded CD8+ clones appeared in lesional than normal scalp.

Treatment described: oral pan-JAK inhibitor, 5-10 mg twice daily. Peripheral blood, together with lesional scalp punch biopsies, was collected from alopecia areata patients. The receptor's source is a human donor with alopecia areata. This sequence joins TRBV6-1 and TRBJ1-5; maybe TRBD1 (6 bases). Sequences were derived from CD4+ T cells sorted from blood, sampled at week 24, from a patient treated with tofacitinib. The CDR3 here is CAGGQGIGGNQPQHF. The DNA for the CDR3 is TGTGCCGGTGGGCAGGGGATCGGCGGCAATCAGCCCCAGCATTTT.